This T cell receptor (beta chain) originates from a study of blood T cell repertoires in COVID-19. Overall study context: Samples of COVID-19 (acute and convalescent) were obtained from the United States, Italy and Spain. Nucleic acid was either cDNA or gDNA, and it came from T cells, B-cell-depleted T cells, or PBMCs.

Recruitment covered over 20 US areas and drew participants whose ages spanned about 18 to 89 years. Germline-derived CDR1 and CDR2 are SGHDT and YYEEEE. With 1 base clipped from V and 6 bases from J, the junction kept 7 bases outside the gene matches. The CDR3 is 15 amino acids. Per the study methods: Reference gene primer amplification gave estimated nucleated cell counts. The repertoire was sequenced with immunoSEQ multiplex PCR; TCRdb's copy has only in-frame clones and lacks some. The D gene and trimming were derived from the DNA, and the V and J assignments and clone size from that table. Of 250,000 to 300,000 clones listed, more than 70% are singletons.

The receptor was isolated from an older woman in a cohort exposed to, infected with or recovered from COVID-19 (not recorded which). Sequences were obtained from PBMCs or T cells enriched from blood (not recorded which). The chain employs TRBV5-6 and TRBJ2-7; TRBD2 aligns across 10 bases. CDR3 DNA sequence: TGTGCCAGCAGCTTGAGGGAGCGGGAGGGCTCCGAGCAGTACTTC. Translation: CASSLREREGSEQYF.